Below, 31 T cell receptor beta chains from the same sample are listed, as sequenced in a study of T cell repertoires in cytomegalovirus infection. These receptors are not linked to any known antigen. MiXCR, run by TCRdb on the reads, gives a single entry per CDR3 protein. The table lists about 830,000 distinct CDR3 sequences, around a third of them singletons. Specimen: cultured CD8+ T cells from PBMCs, collected from culture after CMV antigen stimulation. Receptor source: a human donor in good health (CMV status not recorded). Some clones in this sample may be carry-over from other donors' samples.

For this clonotype: The junction and the germline gene differ at one end; a read error may be behind it. The V call is TRBV7-8, the J call TRBJ2-2; TRBD2 might be the D (5 bases). In germline, CDR1 is SGHVS, CDR2 FQNEAQ. The CDR3 loop spans 15 amino acids. The CDR3 region is CASSFIAPFTGKLFF. The CDR3 DNA follows: TGTGCCAGCAGCTTTATAGCGCCATTCACCGGGAAGCTGTTTTTT.

This clonotype has more than one count but fewer than ten. The rearrangement links TRBV4-2 to TRBJ2-7; D tentatively fits TRBD1 or TRBD2 (5 bases each). The V end was cut by 0 bases, the J end by 3 bases, with 9 bases between. The CDR3 is 14 amino acids. Germline CDR1 is LGHNA and CDR2 is YNFKEQ. In DNA form, the CDR3 reads TGTGCCAGCAGCCAAGAAGGGGACGGCTACGAGCAGTACTTC. Its protein is CASSQEGDGYEQYF.

The chain is built from TRBV9 and TRBJ2-2; 12 bases match TRBD2. Looked up from germline, CDR1 is SGDLS and CDR2 is YYNGEE. The CDR3 has 15 amino acids. The trim removed 5 bases at V and 7 bases at J, leaving 6 bases unmatched. The CDR3 DNA sequence: TGTGCCAGCAGTTCTAGCGGGGGGGCCGGCGGGGAGCTGTTTTTT. It is translated as CASSSSGGAGGELFF.

This clonotype was observed a few times. The CDR3 DNA reads as TGTGCCAGCAGTTACGGAAGGCGGGGGGGCGACGAGCAGTACTTC. It codes for CASSYGRRGGDEQYF. J is TRBJ2-7 and V is TRBV6-6, with 9 bases fitting TRBD2. The V segment lost 2 bases and the J segment 5 bases; nucleotides outside the gene matches: 7. Germline V CDR1 and CDR2: MNHNY, SVGAGI (reference sequence). The CDR3 sequence is 15 residues long.

Comments on this clonotype: At one end the junction does not follow the germline gene, possibly because of a read error. The chain joins TRBV7-6 to TRBJ2-7; D remains ambiguous. Germline CDR1 is SGHVS and CDR2 is FNYEAQ. The CDR3 loop spans 14 amino acids. DNA for the CDR3: TGTGCCAACAGCCCCTACTCGGGTGGGTACGAGCAGTACTTC. Its translation is CANSPYSGGYEQYF.

The J gene is TRBJ2-3, the V gene TRBV5-4; 8 nucleotides line up with TRBD2. Looked up from germline, CDR1 is SGHNT and CDR2 is YYREEE (reference sequence). There are 15 residues in the CDR3. The V and J ends lost 4 bases and 6 bases, in that order; junction bases with no gene match: 10. The CDR3 nucleotides read TGTGCCAGCAGCCCTGGGGTAGCGGGGTGGGATACGCAGTATTTT. Translated, it gives CASSPGVAGWDTQYF.

The chain recombines TRBV7-2 with TRBJ2-7; perhaps TRBD1 as D (5 bases). The CDR3 is made up of 16 amino acids. V was cut by 1 base and J by 3 bases, with 16 bases left in between. CDR1 SGHTA and CDR2 FQGNSA come from the germline V gene. The CDR3 DNA reads TGTGCCAGCAGCTTAGTACTGGGGCCGCAGAACTACGAGCAGTACTTC. This codes for CASSLVLGPQNYEQYF.

J is TRBJ2-7 and V is TRBV6-2 or TRBV6-3, with 7 bases identical to TRBD2. The CDR3 sequence is 15 residues long. The germline V gene encodes CDR1 MNHEY and CDR2 SVGEGT. The J segment lost 3 bases and the V segment lost 6 bases, leaving 11 bases of the junction unmatched. The CDR3, as DNA: TGTGCCAGCAGCCTACTCGGGGGGACCCACTACGAGCAGTACGTC. Translated, it gives CASSLLGGTHYEQYV.

This clonotype has only a few counts. The chain carries TRBV6-1 and TRBJ1-5; TRBD1 might be the D (6 bases). The CDR3 sequence is 15 residues long. Germline V CDR1 and CDR2: MNHNS, SASEGT. The V end lost 1 base, the J end lost 6 bases, and 13 bases lay between the germline ends. CDR3 in amino acids: CASSEGGQVGQPQHF. The CDR3 DNA reads TGTGCCAGCAGTGAAGGGGGACAAGTAGGTCAGCCCCAGCATTTT.

The rearrangement links TRBV24-1 to TRBJ2-1; no definite D call. The V end was cut by 1 base, the J end by 0 bases, with 9 bases between. Per the germline V gene, CDR1 is KGHDR and CDR2 is SFDVKD. The CDR3 runs to 16 residues. CDR3 nucleotides: TGTGCCACCAGTGATTTAAACAGCCTCTCCTACAATGAGCAGTTCTTC. Its protein product is CATSDLNSLSYNEQFF.

The chain has TRBV20-1 and TRBJ2-2; 12 nucleotides align to TRBD2. This CDR3 region has 15 residues. V shed 2 bases and J 7 bases; nucleotides not matched to a gene: 5. Germline V lookup: CDR1 DFQATT, CDR2 SNEGSKA (reference sequence). CDR3 residues: CSARTSGGKDGELFF. DNA for the CDR3: TGCAGTGCTAGAACTAGCGGGGGGAAGGACGGGGAGCTGTTTTTT.

This chain joins TRBV7-9 and TRBJ1-2, with D uncertain. The CDR3 covers 13 residues. CDR1 and CDR2 from the germline V gene are SEHNR and FQNEAQ (reference sequence). V shed 1 base and J shed 6 bases, with 9 bases lying between them. CDR3 residues: CASSLETDNGYTF. The CDR3 nucleotides are TGTGCCAGCAGCTTAGAAACAGATAATGGCTACACCTTC.

The chain uses TRBV7-2 and TRBJ1-5; unclear D gene. The V end was cut by 5 bases, the J end by 1 base, with 18 bases between. Germline CDR1 SGHTA, CDR2 FQGNSA. CDR3 length: 17 residues. DNA of the CDR3: TGTGCCAGCAGCCCAAAACCTCGGTACACCAGCAATCAGCCCCAGCATTTT. Its protein is CASSPKPRYTSNQPQHF.

This clonotype appeared a few times. The chain joins TRBV3-1 to TRBJ1-1; no definite D call. The CDR3 consists of 13 residues. V lost 6 bases and J 0 bases, leaving 8 bases between the germline ends. Germline V gene lookup returns CDR1 LGHDT and CDR2 YNNKEL (reference sequence). This chain's CDR3 is CASSQYMNTEAFF. The CDR3 bases are TGTGCCAGCAGTCAGTATATGAACACTGAAGCTTTCTTT.

The chain recombines TRBV7-9 with TRBJ2-1; 7 nucleotides agree with TRBD1. CDR1 is SEHNR, CDR2 FQNEAQ, per germline (reference sequence). The CDR3 covers 13 residues. Losses at the gene ends were 4 bases for V and 9 bases for J; bases not matched to a gene: 6. In DNA form, the CDR3 reads TGTGCCAGCAGCTCACCAGGGGGTTTTGAGCAGTTCTTC. Protein sequence: CASSSPGGFEQFF.

For this clonotype: The junction and the germline gene differ at one end; a read error may be behind it. The chain employs TRBV20-1 and TRBJ1-6; maybe TRBD1 (6 bases). CDR1 DFQATT and CDR2 SNEGSKA come from the germline V gene (reference sequence). This CDR3 spans 14 amino acids. CDR3 in amino acids: CGATTGRRNSPLHF. In DNA form, the CDR3 reads TGCGGTGCAACTACAGGGAGGCGAAATTCACCCCTCCACTTT.

In this sample, this clonotype turned up many times. This chain links TRBV7-2 with TRBJ2-7, with D unclear. Germline CDR1 reads SGHTA; CDR2 reads FQGNSA. V was trimmed by 7 bases and J by 2 bases, leaving 18 bases between them. The CDR3 runs 15 residues. The CDR3 nucleotides are TGTGCCAGCAACCGCCCCGATAGTCCCCCCTACGAGCAGTACTTC. Translation: CASNRPDSPPYEQYF. The complete variable domain, with remaining parts taken from reference TRBV7-2 and TRBJ2-7, reads GAGVSQSPSNKVTEKGKDVELRCDPISGHTALYWYRQSLGQGLEFLIYFQGNSAPDKSGLPSDRFSAERTGGSVSTLTIQRTQQEDSAVYLCASNRPDSPPYEQYFGPGTRLTVT.

This clonotype was observed at least ten times. The chain uses TRBV11-2 and TRBJ2-3; TRBD1 matches 8 bases. The junction had 8 bases not matched to a gene; V was cut back by 5 bases and J by 4 bases. CDR3 length: 15 amino acids. Germline V lookup: CDR1 SGHAT, CDR2 FQNNGV. The CDR3 coding sequence is TGTGCCAGCAGCCCGGACAGGGAATCAGCAGATACGCAGTATTTT. Translated: CASSPDRESADTQYF.

The chain's CDR3 is CATSDLRRAGELFF. In DNA, the CDR3 is TGTGCCACCAGTGATTTACGCAGGGCCGGGGAGCTGTTTTTT. The rearrangement joins TRBV24-1 to TRBJ2-2; a possible D gene is TRBD1 (5 bases). The CDR3 runs to 14 residues. V was cut by 1 base and J by 6 bases, with 8 bases left in between. Germline CDR1 and CDR2: KGHDR and SFDVKD.

V is TRBV7-4 and J is TRBJ1-2; tentatively, D is TRBD1 (6 bases). Trimming pared 5 bases from V and 8 bases from J, leaving 21 bases between. CDR1 and CDR2 from the germline V gene are SGHVT and SQSDAQ. This CDR3 is built from 15 residues. The CDR3 is CASSPTAGDVDGYTF. CDR3 DNA sequence: TGTGCCAGCAGCCCAACGGCAGGGGATGTTGACGGCTACACCTTC.

This clonotype was observed a handful of times. The chain uses TRBV7-9 and TRBJ2-5, with TRBD2 matching 11 bases. Losses at the gene ends were 10 bases for V and 3 bases for J; bases not matched to a gene: 4. Germline V gene lookup returns CDR1 SEHNR and CDR2 FQNEAQ (reference sequence). CDR3 length equals 13 residues. The CDR3 region is CAITSGGEETQYF. In DNA form, the CDR3 reads TGTGCCATTACTAGCGGGGGTGAAGAGACCCAGTACTTC.

V gene TRBV28 combines with J gene TRBJ2-1; 9 bases align to TRBD2. V dropped 8 bases and J dropped 4; count of bases not matched to a gene: 6. This CDR3 has 14 amino acids. Looked up from germline, CDR1 is MDHEN and CDR2 is SYDVKM. This CDR3 is CASEERGAYNEQFF. The CDR3 region has the DNA TGTGCCAGCGAGGAGCGGGGGGCTTACAATGAGCAGTTCTTC.

This clonotype was counted only a few times. The chain combines TRBV2 with TRBJ2-5; the D gene is possibly TRBD2 (6 bases). Trimming stripped 8 bases from V and 0 bases from J, with 16 bases between. The CDR3 consists of 15 residues. Germline V gives CDR1 SNHLY, CDR2 FYNNEI. CDR3 DNA: TGTGCCAGCGGGGGGACGGGGTACTACCAAGAGACCCAGTACTTC. Its protein product is CASGGTGYYQETQYF.

This clonotype was observed a few times. V is TRBV27 and J is TRBJ2-5, with D possibly being TRBD2 (7 bases). V dropped 4 bases and J dropped 1 base, with 19 bases sitting between them. This CDR3 contains 17 residues. CDR1 and CDR2 (germline): MNHEY, SMNVEV (reference sequence). The CDR3 reads CASSSIGSAGAQETQYF. CDR3 nucleotide sequence: TGTGCCAGCAGTTCCATCGGGAGTGCGGGGGCCCAAGAGACCCAGTACTTC.

The chain couples TRBV19 to TRBJ1-5; no clear D gene. Germline V gene sequence: CDR1 LNHDA, CDR2 SQIVND (reference sequence). The CDR3 extends over 17 amino acids. Trimming left V 9 bases short and J 0 bases short, with 21 bases between. The CDR3 spells CASSLGWVRASNQPQHF. The CDR3 DNA reads TGTGCCAGCTCTTTGGGGTGGGTCAGAGCTAGCAATCAGCCCCAGCATTTT.

This clonotype came up a few times. The chain is built from TRBV28 and TRBJ2-1, with a weak D call TRBD2 (6 bases). Between the trimmed V and J ends, which lost 6 bases and 14 bases, there was a span of 17 bases. Germline CDR1 and CDR2: MDHEN and SYDVKM. There are 12 residues in the CDR3. The CDR3: CASSPYRLGEFF. For the CDR3, the DNA is TGTGCCAGCAGCCCTTACAGACTAGGGGAGTTCTTC.

In this sample, this clonotype turned up many times. The chain employs TRBV7-8 and TRBJ2-3, with D possibly matching TRBD2 (5 bases). Germline CDR1 reads SGHVS; CDR2 reads FQNEAQ. With 2 bases removed from V and 0 bases from J, the gap between germline ends came to 9 bases. The CDR3 covers 15 residues. Here the CDR3 reads CASSLWGESTDTQYF. The CDR3 region has the DNA TGTGCCAGCAGCTTATGGGGAGAGAGCACAGATACGCAGTATTTT.

The rearrangement joins TRBV6-5 to TRBJ1-1, with no clear D. CDR3 length equals 15 residues. The V end was cut by 0 bases, the J end by 1 base, with 9 bases between. Per germline, CDR1 MNHEY and CDR2 SVGAGI. CDR3 bases: TGTGCCAGCAGTTACTCTCGACAACCGAACACTGAAGCTTTCTTT. It translates to CASSYSRQPNTEAFF.

The sample holds a few counts of this clonotype. V and J are TRBV12-3 or TRBV12-4 and TRBJ1-5; perhaps TRBD1 as D (6 bases). V lost 5 bases, J lost 4 bases, and 15 bases lay in between. The CDR3 is made up of 15 amino acids. The CDR3 bases are TGTGCCAGCAGTCTGAGAGGGGGGCTAAATCAGCCCCAGCATTTT. Translation gives CASSLRGGLNQPQHF.

The chain carries TRBV7-9 and TRBJ1-6; TRBD1 matches 9 bases. Trimming at V came to 7 bases and at J to 10 bases, leaving 11 bases not matched to a gene. The CDR3 runs 15 residues. Germline CDR1 SEHNR, CDR2 FQNEAQ (reference sequence). CDR3 amino acids: CASNPPGQGGSPLHF. The CDR3 nucleotides are TGTGCCAGCAACCCCCCGGGACAGGGTGGATCACCCCTCCACTTT.

This clonotype was found many times. CDR3 loop: CASSRGAENNEQFF. The DNA of the CDR3 is TGTGCCAGCAGCCGGGGGGCCGAAAACAATGAGCAGTTCTTC. The gene calls are TRBV7-2 and TRBJ2-1; possible D gene TRBD2, 7 bases. CDR1 SGHTA and CDR2 FQGNSA come from the germline V gene. V gave up 5 bases and J gave up 5 bases, with 13 bases separating them. The CDR3 contains 14 residues.